These 12 T cell receptor beta chains were all obtained from the same sample, sequenced in a study of prognosis after radiotherapy for stage I lung cancer (dated by TCRdb to about 2021). TCRdb lists the instrument as Illumina HiSeq 3000. Two rounds of multiplex PCR were performed to amplify the TCR beta CDR3 region from genomic DNA. In the first round of PCR, primers specific to each TRBV and TRBJ gene were used, and the primer sequences are filed in Chinese patent CN105087789A. TCRdb reprocessed the public reads (quality trimming at Q25 with fastp, clone calling with MiXCR) and kept in-frame beta chains. CDR3 protein duplicates are merged, each entry listing the most common genes and DNA. For this sample the table gives 26,000 or so distinct CDR3 sequences, of which about 30% were detected only once. The ten largest account for under 45% of the sample. The sequencing used PBMCs, collected before or after stereotactic body radiation therapy (not recorded which). The receptor source for this set is a donor aged 50 or older with non-small cell lung cancer.

This clonotype was picked up many times. Written as DNA, the CDR3 is TGTGCCAGCAGTGACACGGAGGCAGCGACCCAGTACTTC. The encoded protein is CASSDTEAATQYF. The J gene is TRBJ2-5, the V gene TRBV6-4; D possibly corresponds to TRBD2 (5 bases). The CDR3 loop spans 13 amino acids. CDR1 and CDR2 (germline): MRHNA, SNTAGT. Trimming pared 2 bases from V and 7 bases from J, leaving 11 bases between.

This clonotype was detected only a few times. The chain couples TRBV11-3 to TRBJ2-3; D remains unclear. This CDR3 has 15 amino acids. From germline, CDR1 is SGHNT and CDR2 YENEEA. With 5 bases removed from V and 2 bases from J, the gap between germline ends came to 14 bases. The CDR3 loop is CASSPHGRSTDTQYF. CDR3 sequence (DNA): TGTGCCAGCAGCCCTCACGGCAGGTCCACAGATACGCAGTATTTT. The complete variable domain, with remaining parts taken from reference TRBV11-3 and TRBJ2-3, reads EAGVVQSPRYKIIEKKQPVAFWCNPISGHNTLYWYLQNLGQGPELLIRYENEEAVDDSQLPKDRFSAERLKGVDSTLKIQPAELGDSAVYLCASSPHGRSTDTQYFGPGTRLTVL.

This clonotype was seen just once. The chain combines TRBV27 with TRBJ2-3, with D hard to call. Looked up from germline, CDR1 is MNHEY and CDR2 is SMNVEV (reference sequence). The V gene lost 7 bases and the J gene lost 6 bases, with 8 bases spanning the gap. The CDR3 spans 11 residues. The CDR3 DNA reads as TGTGCCAGCATAATGGGGGATACGCAGTATTTT. Its protein is CASIMGDTQYF.

This clonotype was recorded many times. This sequence joins TRBV6-1 and TRBJ2-5, with TRBD2 identical over 7 bases. Germline loops: CDR1 MNHNS, CDR2 SASEGT. V trimming: 8 bases; J trimming: 4 bases; junction bases outside the gene matches: 4. The CDR3 length is 12 residues. CDR3 sequence: CASRLALETQYF. CDR3 bases: TGTGCCAGCCGACTAGCCTTAGAGACCCAGTACTTC.

This clonotype was seen at least ten times. The gene calls are TRBV19 and TRBJ1-3; D not certain. The V gene lost 10 bases and the J gene lost 4 bases, with 11 bases spanning the gap. Germline assignment: CDR1 LNHDA and CDR2 SQIVND (reference sequence). The CDR3 length is 12 residues. The CDR3 sequence: CATRTVGNTIYF. The CDR3 coding sequence is TGTGCCACCCGGACCGTGGGAAACACCATATATTTT.

The sample holds many counts of this clonotype. The rearrangement uses TRBV6-2 or TRBV6-3 and TRBJ2-6; the D gene is possibly TRBD1 (6 bases). Germline V CDR1 and CDR2: MNHEY, SVGEGT. The germline V and J ends were trimmed by 0 bases and 0 bases, with 12 bases remaining between them. The CDR3 is made up of 18 amino acids. CDR3 bases: TGTGCCAGCAGTTACTCGTCGGGACAACCCTCTGGGGCCAACGTCCTGACTTTC. This translates into CASSYSSGQPSGANVLTF.

This clonotype came up many times. J is TRBJ1-2 and V is TRBV28; the D gene is possibly TRBD1 (5 bases). There are 12 residues in the CDR3. Trimming pared 2 bases from V and 8 bases from J, leaving 9 bases between. The germline CDR1 and CDR2 sequences are MDHEN and SYDVKM. CDR3 in DNA: TGTGCCAGCAGTTTAGGCGCAGGGGGCTACACCTTC. Its translation is CASSLGAGGYTF.

This clonotype came up a few times. The chain employs TRBV6-2 or TRBV6-3 and TRBJ1-2, with unresolved D. V was pared by 6 bases and J by 7 bases, with 12 bases between. The CDR3 loop spans 12 amino acids. Germline values: CDR1 MNHEY, CDR2 SVGEGT. The CDR3 protein is CASSRSGSGYTF. The CDR3 region has the DNA TGTGCCAGCAGCAGGTCGGGCTCTGGCTACACCTTC.

V gene TRBV6-1 combines with J gene TRBJ2-3, with 10 bases fitting TRBD2. The CDR3 covers 17 residues. Germline values: CDR1 MNHNS, CDR2 SASEGT. V dropped 2 bases and J dropped 3; count of bases not matched to a gene: 8. This CDR3 reads CASSERTSGQITDTQYF. CDR3 DNA sequence: TGTGCCAGCAGTGAAAGGACTAGCGGACAAATAACAGATACGCAGTATTTT.

Many counts were recorded for this clonotype. The CDR3 DNA reads TGCGCCAGCAGCTCAGATAACACCGGGGAGCTGTTTTTT. Its protein is CASSSDNTGELFF. This chain links TRBV5-1 with TRBJ2-2; D uncertain. CDR3 size: 13 residues. Trimming shortened V by 3 bases and J by 2 bases, and 5 bases separated the two germline ends. CDR1 and CDR2 from the germline V gene are SGHRS and YFSETQ.

In its sample, this clonotype was seen many times. The J gene is TRBJ2-7, the V gene TRBV6-1; 8 bases line up with TRBD2. Per the germline V gene, CDR1 is MNHNS and CDR2 is SASEGT. There are 13 residues in the CDR3. Trimming took 7 bases from V and 5 from J; bases not matched to a gene: 7. CDR3 loop: CASTSGGRNEQYF. CDR3 nucleotide sequence: TGTGCCAGCACGAGCGGGGGCCGGAACGAGCAGTACTTC.

A word on this clonotype: The germline gene is not matched at one end of the junction; a read error may be the cause. V is TRBV6-5 and J is TRBJ1-3; no firm D call. This CDR3 contains 16 residues. The germline CDR1 and CDR2 sequences are MNHEY and SVGAGI. CDR3 sequence reads: CASSYTRPSSGNTTYF. CDR3 in DNA: TGTGCCAGCAGCTACACCAGACCTAGCTCTGGAAACACCACATATTTT.